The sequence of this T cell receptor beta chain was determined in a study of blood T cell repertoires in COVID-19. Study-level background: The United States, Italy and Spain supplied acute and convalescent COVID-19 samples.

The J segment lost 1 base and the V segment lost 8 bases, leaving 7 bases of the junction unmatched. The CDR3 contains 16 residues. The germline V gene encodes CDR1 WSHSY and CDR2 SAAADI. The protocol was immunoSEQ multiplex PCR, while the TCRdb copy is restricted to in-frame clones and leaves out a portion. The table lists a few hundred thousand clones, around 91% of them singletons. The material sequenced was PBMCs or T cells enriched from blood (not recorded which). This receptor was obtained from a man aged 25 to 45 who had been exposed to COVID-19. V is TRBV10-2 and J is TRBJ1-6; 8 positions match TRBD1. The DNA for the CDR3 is TGCGCCAGCCGAGAGGACAGGGAGTCCTATAATTCACCCCTCCACTTT. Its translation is CASREDRESYNSPLHF.